This entry describes one T cell receptor beta chain. The source of the sample is a study of blood T cell repertoires in COVID-19. Generated by immunoSEQ multiplex PCR, the TCRdb table keeps only in-frame clones and is missing some. The data show 75,000 to 95,000 clones, roughly 85% seen once. Trimming pared 1 base from V and 0 bases from J, leaving 19 bases between. The CDR3 covers 18 residues. In germline, CDR1 is SGHDT, CDR2 YYEEEE. This sequence was found in an older woman with COVID-19, enrolled during active disease. The V call is TRBV5-6, the J call TRBJ1-1; D ambiguous. Input material: peripheral blood. The CDR3 reads CASSLYRTSLLMNTEAFF. CDR3 nucleotide sequence: TGTGCCAGCAGCTTGTATAGGACTAGCCTCTTAATGAACACTGAAGCTTTCTTT.